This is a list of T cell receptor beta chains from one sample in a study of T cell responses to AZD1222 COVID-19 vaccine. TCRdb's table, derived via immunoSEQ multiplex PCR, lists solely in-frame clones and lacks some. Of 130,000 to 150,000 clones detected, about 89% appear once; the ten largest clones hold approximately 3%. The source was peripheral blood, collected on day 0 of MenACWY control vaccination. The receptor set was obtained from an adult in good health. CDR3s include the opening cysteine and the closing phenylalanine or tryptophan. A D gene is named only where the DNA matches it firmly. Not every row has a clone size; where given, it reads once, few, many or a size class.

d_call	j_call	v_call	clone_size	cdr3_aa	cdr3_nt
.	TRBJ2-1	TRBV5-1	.	CASSLSTGGYNEQFF	TGCGCCAGCAGCTTGTCGACAGGCGGCTACAATGAGCAGTTCTTC
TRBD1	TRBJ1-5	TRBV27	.	CASSGQGNQPQHF	TGTGCCAGTTCCGGACAGGGAAATCAGCCCCAGCATTTT
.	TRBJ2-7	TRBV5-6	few	CASSLTGQEWEQYF	TGTGCCAGCAGCTTGACGGGGCAGGAATGGGAGCAGTACTTC
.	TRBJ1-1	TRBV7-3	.	CASSDQMNTEAFF	TGTGCCAGCAGCGATCAGATGAACACTGAAGCTTTCTTT
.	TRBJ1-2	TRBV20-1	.	CSVGYGYTF	TGCAGTGTCGGCTATGGCTACACCTTC
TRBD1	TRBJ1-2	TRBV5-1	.	CASSSTGNYGYTF	TGCGCCAGCAGCTCGACAGGGAACTATGGCTACACCTTC
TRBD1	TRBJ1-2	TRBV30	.	CAWSTGQNYGYTF	TGTGCCTGGAGTACGGGACAGAACTATGGCTACACCTTC
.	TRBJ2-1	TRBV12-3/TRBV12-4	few	CASSSGVSHEQFF	TGTGCCAGCAGTTCGGGCGTCTCGCATGAGCAGTTCTTC
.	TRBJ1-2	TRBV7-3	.	CASSPNAGRGYTF	TGTGCCAGCAGCCCCAACGCAGGGAGAGGCTACACCTTC
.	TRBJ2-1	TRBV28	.	CASNPGSYNEQFF	TGTGCCAGCAATCCTGGATCCTACAATGAGCAGTTCTTC
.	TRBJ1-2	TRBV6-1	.	CASSEAWRTYGYTF	TGTGCCAGCAGTGAAGCGTGGAGGACATACGGCTACACCTTC
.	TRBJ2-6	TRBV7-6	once	CASSLGITGAQDGANVLTF	TGTGCCAGCAGCTTAGGTATCACAGGCGCTCAAGATGGGGCCAACGTCCTGACTTTC
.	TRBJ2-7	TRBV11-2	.	CASSLEVGSSYEQYF	TGTGCCAGCAGCTTAGAGGTCGGGAGCTCCTACGAGCAGTACTTC
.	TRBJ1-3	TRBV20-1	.	CSATDRRSGNTIYF	TGCAGTGCTACTGACAGACGCTCTGGAAACACCATATATTTT
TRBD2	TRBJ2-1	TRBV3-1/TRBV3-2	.	CASSQDRTSQFF	TGTGCCAGCAGCCAAGATCGGACTAGTCAGTTCTTC
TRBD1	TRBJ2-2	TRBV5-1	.	CASSLDRGGTGELFF	TGCGCCAGCAGCCTGGACAGGGGAGGAACCGGGGAGCTGTTTTTT
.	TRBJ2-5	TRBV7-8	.	CASSPKRTAQETQYF	TGTGCCAGCAGCCCCAAACGGACAGCCCAAGAGACCCAGTACTTC
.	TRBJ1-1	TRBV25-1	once	CASSQGSGGTEAFF	TGTGCCAGCTCCCAGGGGTCCGGGGGCACTGAAGCTTTCTTT
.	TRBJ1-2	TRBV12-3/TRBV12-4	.	CASSRPGSYGYTF	TGTGCCAGCAGTCGCCCGGGGTCCTATGGCTACACCTTC
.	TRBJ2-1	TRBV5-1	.	CASDRSGGGNSYNEQFF	TGCGCCAGCGATAGGTCGGGTGGAGGGAACTCCTACAATGAGCAGTTCTTC
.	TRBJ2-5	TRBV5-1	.	CASSSERVGETQYF	TGCGCCAGCAGCTCCGAGAGGGTTGGGGAGACCCAGTACTTC
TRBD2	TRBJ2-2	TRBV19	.	CASRQSGVNGELFF	TGTGCCAGTAGACAGAGCGGGGTTAACGGGGAGCTGTTTTTT
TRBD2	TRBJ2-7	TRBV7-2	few	CASSSLAGGPYEQYF	TGTGCCAGCAGCTCCCTAGCGGGAGGTCCCTACGAGCAGTACTTC
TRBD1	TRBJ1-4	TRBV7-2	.	CASSTGGADEKLFF	TGTGCCAGCAGCACAGGGGGCGCGGATGAAAAACTGTTTTTT
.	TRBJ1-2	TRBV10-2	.	CASSDRGTGLGYGYTF	TGCGCCAGCAGTGATCGGGGAACAGGGCTAGGGTATGGCTACACCTTC
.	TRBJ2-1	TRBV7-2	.	CASSFWQDQFF	TGTGCCAGCAGCTTTTGGCAGGATCAGTTCTTC
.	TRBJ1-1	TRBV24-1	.	CATFLSSGWNTEAFF	TGTGCCACCTTCCTTTCTTCAGGATGGAACACTGAAGCTTTCTTT
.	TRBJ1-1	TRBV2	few	CASSEGQDTEAFF	TGTGCCAGCAGTGAAGGGCAGGACACTGAAGCTTTCTTT
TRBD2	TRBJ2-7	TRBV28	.	CASITAGGHSYEQYF	TGTGCCAGCATCACAGCGGGAGGGCATTCCTACGAGCAGTACTTC
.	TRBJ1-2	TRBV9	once	CASSVTPISNLFSGYTF	TGTGCCAGCAGCGTAACCCCTATCAGTAACCTTTTTTCGGGTTACACCTTC
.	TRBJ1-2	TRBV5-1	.	CASSPEGANYGYTF	TGCGCCAGCAGCCCGGAGGGTGCTAACTATGGCTACACCTTC
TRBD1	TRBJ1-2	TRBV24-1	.	CAPRQGSGAMDGYTF	TGTGCCCCCCGACAGGGAAGTGGGGCTATGGATGGCTACACCTTC
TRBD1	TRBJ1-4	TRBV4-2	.	CASSQDAGGFEKLFF	TGTGCCAGCAGCCAAGATGCAGGGGGCTTTGAAAAACTGTTTTTT
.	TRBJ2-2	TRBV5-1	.	CASGGGGELFF	TGCGCCAGCGGAGGGGGCGGGGAGCTGTTTTTT
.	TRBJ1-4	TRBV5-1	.	CASSVTGINEKLFF	TGCGCCAGCAGCGTAACAGGGATTAATGAAAAACTGTTTTTT
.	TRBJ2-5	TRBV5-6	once	CASSLNQETQYF	TGTGCCAGCAGTCTTAACCAAGAGACCCAGTACTTC